This TCR beta chain comes out of a study of technical replicates of blood from a few donors. Sequencing was performed with immunoSEQ multiplex PCR; in TCRdb, only in-frame clones are kept and a portion is missing. The table shows tens of thousands of clones, with 75% to 90% occurring only once. CDR1 DFQATT and CDR2 SNEGSKA come from the germline V gene (reference sequence). CDR3 length: 11 amino acids. The V segment lost 7 bases and the J segment 6 bases; nucleotides outside the gene matches: 3. The V call is TRBV20-1, the J call TRBJ2-1, with TRBD2 matching over 7 bases. The sequencing sample was made of PBMCs. The receptor was isolated from a human donor in good health. Some clones in this sample may be carry-over from other donors' samples. The CDR3 here is CSGGGGNEQFF. CDR3 in DNA: TGCAGTGGGGGCGGGGGCAATGAGCAGTTCTTC.